What follows are 30 T cell receptor beta chains derived from one specimen sequenced in a study of OX40 agonist ivuxolimab in advanced cancers. Profiled with immunoSEQ multiplex PCR; TCRdb holds only in-frame clones, not every one. The data show about 82,000 clones, approximately 90% seen once. Sequenced here: CD4+ or CD8+ T cells sorted from blood, sampled in a trial of the OX40 agonist ivuxolimab. These receptors were collected from an adult with an advanced solid tumor such as melanoma, head and neck, liver or kidney cancer.

With regard to this clone: At one end the junction does not follow the germline gene, possibly because of a read error. The same CDR3 can be traced to other DNA sequences in this sample. This chain connects TRBV4-1 to TRBJ1-1; no definite D call. There are 14 residues in the CDR3. Germline V gene sequence: CDR1 MGHRA, CDR2 YSYEKL. The CDR3 DNA reads TGCGCCAGCAGTCAAGATTGGTTCGACACTGAAGCTTTCTTT. Protein product: CASSQDWFDTEAFF.

The V and J genes are TRBV4-1 and TRBJ2-1; 10 nucleotides align to TRBD2. This CDR3 comprises 16 residues. Germline V gene lookup returns CDR1 MGHRA and CDR2 YSYEKL. Trimming removed 0 bases from V and 5 bases from J; junction bases left unmatched: 4. CDR3 DNA sequence: TGCGCCAGCAGCCAAGACGGACTAGCGGAAGACAATGAGCAGTTCTTC. It codes for CASSQDGLAEDNEQFF.

This clone was seen only a few times. This rearrangement joins TRBV2 to TRBJ2-5; the D is unclear. Trimming cost V 1 base and J 1 base, with 7 bases left between them. Germline CDR1 and CDR2: SNHLY and FYNNEI. The CDR3 length is 14 residues. CDR3 bases: TGTGCCAGCAGTGAAGATAACAGCCAAGAGACCCAGTACTTC. Translated: CASSEDNSQETQYF.

The chain is built from TRBV27 and TRBJ2-7, with 12 nucleotides matching TRBD1. Germline-derived CDR1 and CDR2 are MNHEY and SMNVEV (reference sequence). The ends lost 6 bases at V and 1 base at J; junction bases unmatched: 16. CDR3 length: 19 amino acids. The CDR3 loop reads CASSPRHPGTGGLSYEQYF. DNA for the CDR3: TGTGCCAGCAGCCCGAGACACCCCGGGACAGGGGGCTTATCCTACGAGCAGTACTTC.

This chain joins TRBV2 and TRBJ1-2; D is unclear. V dropped 3 bases and J dropped 5 bases, with 19 bases sitting between them. The CDR3 is 16 amino acids. CDR1 is SNHLY, CDR2 FYNNEI, per germline. CDR3 sequence (DNA): TGTGCCAGCAGTGACAGTGCCCAGGACCAGAAATATGGCTACACCTTC. As protein: CASSDSAQDQKYGYTF.

This rearrangement joins TRBV6-5 to TRBJ2-1; perhaps TRBD2 as D (5 bases). Germline values: CDR1 MNHEY, CDR2 SVGAGI. The CDR3 spans 14 residues. The ends were cut back, 5 bases at V and 10 bases at J, with 18 bases in the middle. CDR3 sequence reads: CASSTQPKLGEQFF. CDR3 nucleotide sequence: TGTGCCAGCAGTACCCAACCAAAACTAGGAGAGCAGTTCTTC.

CDR3 nucleotides: TGTGCCAGTAGTCCGACCGGGTCAGGGGGGTATGGCTACACCTTC. Protein sequence: CASSPTGSGGYGYTF. V is TRBV19 and J is TRBJ1-2, with 7 bases lining up with TRBD1. J was trimmed by 5 bases and V by 5 bases; bases with no gene match: 11. Germline assignment: CDR1 LNHDA and CDR2 SQIVND (reference sequence). This CDR3 is built from 15 residues.

The chain recombines TRBV27 with TRBJ1-1; D is perhaps TRBD1 (5 bases). The CDR3 runs to 15 residues. The germline V gene has CDR1 MNHEY and CDR2 SMNVEV (reference sequence). Trimming took off 6 bases at V and 0 bases at J, with 14 bases between the two ends. The CDR3 DNA reads as TGTGCCAGCAGCACGAAGGGGATCCTGAACACTGAAGCTTTCTTT. Encoded protein: CASSTKGILNTEAFF.

The chain joins TRBV4-2 to TRBJ2-3; no clear D. CDR3 length equals 14 residues. Trimming removed 0 bases at V and 6 bases at J, with 10 bases between. In germline, CDR1 is LGHNA, CDR2 YNFKEQ. The DNA of the CDR3 is TGTGCCAGCAGCCAAGAGGGTTTCAGGGATACGCAGTATTTT. This encodes CASSQEGFRDTQYF.

Note on this clone: The DNA is omitted, as the CDR3 cannot be located on it reliably, and the CDR3 follows TCRdb's listing. The V gene is TRBV27, the J gene TRBJ1-4. The CDR3 comprises 14 residues, both ends counted. Germline lookup yields CDR1 MNHEY and CDR2 SMNVEV (reference sequence). CDR3 sequence: CASSSSATNEKLFF.

In regard to this clone: Mismatch with germline at one junction end may stem from a read error. Other DNA variants within this sample encode the same CDR3. This rearrangement joins TRBV11-3 to TRBJ2-7; 10 bases fit TRBD2. The CDR3 extends over 16 amino acids. CDR1 and CDR2 (germline): SGHNT, YENEEA. DNA for the CDR3: TGCGCCAGCAGCTTCCCTGAGCGGGAGGGGACCTACGAGCAGTACTTC. The encoded protein is CASSFPEREGTYEQYF.

The chain recombines TRBV7-3 with TRBJ1-5; no clear D. The CDR3 covers 13 residues. Germline V gene lookup returns CDR1 SGHTA and CDR2 FQGTGA. V was shortened by 2 bases and J by 3 bases, with 5 bases between the two germline ends. The CDR3 nucleotides are TGTGCCAGCAGCTTAGCTGCCAATCAGCCCCAGCATTTT. This encodes CASSLAANQPQHF.

The V and J genes are TRBV5-1 and TRBJ1-1, with 9 bases aligning to TRBD1. The V segment lost 4 bases and the J segment 5 bases; nucleotides outside the gene matches: 0. This CDR3 spans 12 amino acids. CDR1 and CDR2 from the germline V gene are SGHRS and YFSETQ. CDR3 nucleotides: TGCGCCAGCAGCGACAGGGGGACTGAAGCTTTCTTT. Its translation is CASSDRGTEAFF. Complete variable domain (other parts from reference TRBV5-1 and TRBJ1-1): KAGVTQTPRYLIKTRGQQVTLSCSPISGHRSVSWYQQTPGQGLQFLFEYFSETQRNKGNFPGRFSGRQFSNSRSEMNVSTLELGDSALYLCASSDRGTEAFFGQGTRLTVV.

This chain joins TRBV5-1 and TRBJ2-5, with TRBD1 matching over 7 bases. The closer fit of TRBJ2-7 to the DNA end suggests the J call may be wrong. From germline, CDR1 is SGHRS and CDR2 YFSETQ. This CDR3 comprises 13 residues. As DNA, the CDR3 is TGCGCCAGCAGCACGGCAGGGGGCTACGAGCAGTACTTC. As protein: CASSTAGGYEQYF.

The rearrangement uses TRBV28 and TRBJ2-3, with a possible D match to TRBD2 (6 bases). The germline V and J ends were trimmed by 7 bases and 0 bases, with 11 bases remaining between them. This CDR3 region has 14 residues. Germline lookup yields CDR1 MDHEN and CDR2 SYDVKM. The CDR3 nucleotides are TGTGCCAGCAATCGGGGAGGCAGCACAGATACGCAGTATTTT. Translation gives CASNRGGSTDTQYF.

This sequence joins TRBV9 and TRBJ1-4; the D is unclear. Germline V gene sequence: CDR1 SGDLS, CDR2 YYNGEE. V was shortened by 4 bases and J by 5 bases, with 12 bases between the two germline ends. The CDR3 is made up of 14 amino acids. The CDR3: CASSLGPGNEKLFF. CDR3 DNA: TGTGCCAGCAGCCTCGGACCGGGAAATGAAAAACTGTTTTTT.

This chain uses TRBV11-2 with TRBJ2-3; 10 bases align to TRBD2. V shed 5 bases, J shed 3 bases, and the junction held 2 bases outside the gene matches. This CDR3 is 14 amino acids long. Germline-derived CDR1 and CDR2 are SGHAT and FQNNGV. CDR3: CASSPSGRTDTQYF. CDR3 nucleotide sequence: TGTGCCAGCAGCCCTAGCGGGAGAACAGATACGCAGTATTTT.

The sample holds one count of this clone. V usage is TRBV7-8 and J usage is TRBJ1-2, with D unclear. This CDR3 is built from 12 residues. Per the germline V gene, CDR1 is SGHVS and CDR2 is FQNEAQ. V was pared by 3 bases and J by 5 bases, with 7 bases between. CDR3 protein: CASSFTGYGYTF. The CDR3 region has the DNA TGTGCCAGCAGCTTTACGGGGTATGGCTACACCTTC.

The CDR3 coding sequence is TGTGCCAGCAGCCAAGATACGGGCTCTGGGGCCAACGTCCTGACTTTC. This gives the protein CASSQDTGSGANVLTF. The V and J genes are TRBV4-2 and TRBJ2-6; D is unresolved. The CDR3 runs to 16 residues. Germline V gene sequence: CDR1 LGHNA, CDR2 YNFKEQ. V was trimmed by 0 bases and J by 0 bases, leaving 6 bases between them.

The CDR3 loop reads CASTRLAGGGEQYF. The DNA for the CDR3 is TGTGCCAGCACCCGACTAGCGGGAGGGGGCGAGCAGTACTTC. The rearrangement joins TRBV28 to TRBJ2-7, with 14 nucleotides matching TRBD2. The CDR3 spans 14 residues. The trim removed 7 bases at V and 6 bases at J, leaving 5 bases unmatched. Germline assignment: CDR1 MDHEN and CDR2 SYDVKM. The full variable domain, completed using reference TRBV28 and TRBJ2-7, is DVKVTQSSRYLVKRTGEKVFLECVQDMDHENMFWYRQDPGLGLRLIYFSYDVKMKEKGDIPEGYSVSREKKERFSLILESASTNQTSMYLCASTRLAGGGEQYFGPGTRLTVT.

The chain employs TRBV27 and TRBJ2-7, with D hard to call. The V and J ends lost 5 bases and 0 bases respectively, with 17 bases between them. Per germline, CDR1 MNHEY and CDR2 SMNVEV (reference sequence). The CDR3 has 16 residues. The CDR3 DNA follows: TGTGCCAGCAGTCCATCCCCGGGCCGCCTCTCCTACGAGCAGTACTTC. Encoded protein: CASSPSPGRLSYEQYF.

The chain couples TRBV9 to TRBJ2-2, with D tentatively TRBD1 (6 bases). The ends were cut back, 3 bases at V and 3 bases at J, with 15 bases in the middle. The V gene's germline CDR1 is SGDLS and CDR2 YYNGEE. The CDR3 is made up of 16 amino acids. CDR3 amino acids: CASSAKSTGDTGELFF. CDR3 coding DNA: TGTGCCAGCAGCGCCAAGTCGACAGGAGACACCGGGGAGCTGTTTTTT.

V is TRBV28 and J is TRBJ1-2; TRBD1 aligns across 10 bases. V dropped 4 bases and J dropped 5; count of bases not matched to a gene: 7. This CDR3 is built from 15 residues. Germline V lookup: CDR1 MDHEN, CDR2 SYDVKM. CDR3 amino acids: CASSSRQGAPYGYTF. The CDR3, as DNA: TGTGCCAGCAGTTCCCGACAGGGGGCCCCTTATGGCTACACCTTC.

J is TRBJ1-1 and V is TRBV29-1; no clear D. Germline V gene data show CDR1 as SQVTM and CDR2 as ANQGSEA. CDR3 length equals 12 residues. V was shortened by 0 bases and J by 11 bases, with 13 bases between the two germline ends. The CDR3 loop reads CSVEEAAGDAFF. CDR3 nucleotides: TGCAGCGTTGAAGAGGCGGCGGGAGACGCTTTCTTT.

The chain uses TRBV2 and TRBJ1-4; D might be TRBD1 (5 bases). Trimming shortened V by 3 bases and J by 8 bases, and 16 bases separated the two germline ends. Germline assignment: CDR1 SNHLY and CDR2 FYNNEI. The CDR3 sequence is 15 residues long. The CDR3 DNA reads TGTGCCAGCAGTGAGAGTGGGGGATCAGGGGAAAAACTGTTTTTT. Amino acid sequence: CASSESGGSGEKLFF.

V usage is TRBV28 and J usage is TRBJ1-1, with no clear D. Germline V lookup: CDR1 MDHEN, CDR2 SYDVKM. The CDR3 length is 13 residues. The V gene lost 5 bases and the J gene lost 1 base, with 8 bases spanning the gap. CDR3 sequence reads: CASSIPRNTEAFF. The CDR3 DNA reads TGTGCCAGCAGTATCCCTAGGAACACTGAAGCTTTCTTT.

The rearrangement links TRBV29-1 to TRBJ2-1; D is uncertain. V lost 3 bases and J 8 bases, leaving 11 bases between the germline ends. CDR1 is SQVTM, CDR2 ANQGSEA, per germline. The CDR3 totals 12 residues. The CDR3 here is CSVDRSLDEQFF. In DNA form, the CDR3 reads TGCAGCGTTGACAGGTCACTCGATGAGCAGTTCTTC.

This clone has only one observation. The chain joins TRBV30 to TRBJ2-1; maybe TRBD2 (6 bases). Trimming pared 5 bases from V and 0 bases from J, leaving 14 bases between. This CDR3 contains 15 residues. The germline CDR1 and CDR2 sequences are GTSNPN and SVGIG (reference sequence). CDR3 nucleotides: TGTGCCTGGGGGGGTAGCGGACCCTCCTACAATGAGCAGTTCTTC. Translating it yields CAWGGSGPSYNEQFF.

The chain is built from TRBV5-6 and TRBJ2-1, with D unresolved. Trimming shortened V by 4 bases and J by 9 bases, and 8 bases separated the two germline ends. Germline V lookup: CDR1 SGHDT, CDR2 YYEEEE. The CDR3 consists of 11 residues. The CDR3 sequence: CASSIGREQFF. The CDR3 bases are TGTGCCAGCAGCATTGGTCGTGAGCAGTTCTTC.

This chain connects TRBV7-2 to TRBJ1-1, with D possibly being TRBD1 (5 bases). The V end was cut by 6 bases, the J end by 1 base, with 6 bases between. Germline CDR1 SGHTA, CDR2 FQGNSA. There are 12 residues in the CDR3. The CDR3 region is CASSGGNTEAFF. The CDR3 nucleotides read TGTGCCAGCAGTGGGGGGAACACTGAAGCTTTCTTT.